These 26 T cell receptor beta chains originate from one sample sequenced in a study of regulatory T cells in long-lasting Graves disease. Time point indicated: persistent/refractory GD, antithyroid drugs over 5 years with positive TRAb. Preparation of the TCR library used RNA extracted from PBMCs. According to the study, TCR beta libraries were built with iRepertoire HTBI primers and CDR3-region Arm-PCR. TCRdb used MiXCR to reprocess the multiplex PCR reads, holding one entry per CDR3 protein. The table includes roughly 300,000 distinct CDR3 sequences, less than 20% detected once. Material: peripheral blood mononuclear cells (PBMCs), obtained when the disease was refractory, from a patient treated with antithyroid drugs. These TCRs come from a female donor with Graves disease.

This clonotype turned up a few times. The rearrangement uses TRBV30 and TRBJ1-5, with 9 bases aligning to TRBD1. V was pared by 4 bases and J by 4 bases, with 2 bases of the junction left unmatched. Germline CDR1 and CDR2: GTSNPN and SVGIG (reference sequence). The CDR3 spans 13 residues. Here the CDR3 reads CAWTGQGNQPQHF. The CDR3 DNA follows: TGTGCCTGGACTGGACAGGGGAATCAGCCCCAGCATTTT.

A few counts support this clonotype. CDR3 sequence reads: CAIKGQGYYEQYF. CDR3 in DNA: TGTGCCATCAAAGGACAGGGGTATTACGAGCAGTACTTC. The chain joins TRBV10-3 to TRBJ2-7; 9 bases map to TRBD1. The CDR3 has 13 residues. In germline, CDR1 is ENHRY, CDR2 SYGVKD. The junction had 5 bases not matched to a gene; V was cut back by 7 bases and J by 4 bases.

The chain couples TRBV6-2 or TRBV6-3 to TRBJ2-2, with D possibly TRBD2 on 6 matching bases. This CDR3 contains 16 residues. CDR1 MNHEY and CDR2 SVGEGT come from the germline V gene. V was clipped by 7 bases and J by 5 bases, with 20 bases between them. The CDR3 region has the DNA TGTGCCAGCACCTCATACTGGGCGGGGAGGACCGGGGAGCTGTTTTTT. Protein product: CASTSYWAGRTGELFF.

This clonotype was seen at least ten times. The chain recombines TRBV18 with TRBJ1-1; unclear D gene. V was trimmed by 2 bases and J by 8 bases, leaving 12 bases between them. The CDR3 length is 13 residues. The V gene's germline CDR1 is KGHSH and CDR2 LQKENI. The CDR3 is CASSPSYFAEAFF. In nucleotides, the CDR3 is TGTGCCAGCTCACCATCGTATTTTGCCGAAGCTTTCTTT.

This clonotype was seen many times. The chain carries TRBV3-1 and TRBJ1-6, with 7 bases matching TRBD1. Germline V gene lookup returns CDR1 LGHDT and CDR2 YNNKEL (reference sequence). The CDR3 has 16 residues. J was trimmed by 9 bases and V by 0 bases; bases with no gene match: 8. The CDR3 coding sequence is TGTGCCAGCAGCCAAGAAGCGGGGAGGGGGCCTTCACCCCTCCACTTT. It translates to CASSQEAGRGPSPLHF.

The V gene is TRBV5-1, the J gene TRBJ1-2, with 9 bases fitting TRBD1. Germline CDR1 SGHRS, CDR2 YFSETQ. The CDR3 is made up of 15 amino acids. J was trimmed by 3 bases and V by 4 bases; bases with no gene match: 7. For the CDR3, the DNA is TGCGCCAGCAGCACCCCGGGACAGGGCGACTATGGCTACACCTTC. It translates to CASSTPGQGDYGYTF. Variable domain in full (rest from reference TRBV5-1 and TRBJ1-2): KAGVTQTPRYLIKTRGQQVTLSCSPISGHRSVSWYQQTPGQGLQFLFEYFSETQRNKGNFPGRFSGRQFSNSRSEMNVSTLELGDSALYLCASSTPGQGDYGYTFGSGTRLTVV.

This clonotype was counted ten times or more. A junction boundary mismatches the germline segment, possibly from a read error. This chain joins TRBV5-1 and TRBJ1-1, with D perhaps TRBD1 (5 bases). This CDR3 is 13 amino acids long. Germline CDR1 SGHRS, CDR2 YFSETQ. The CDR3 DNA reads TGTGCCAGCAGCCTCGGGGCGAACACTGAAGCTTTCTTT. Translation: CASSLGANTEAFF. The entire variable domain, with the rest obtained from reference TRBV5-1 and TRBJ1-1, is as follows: KAGVTQTPRYLIKTRGQQVTLSCSPISGHRSVSWYQQTPGQGLQFLFEYFSETQRNKGNFPGRFSGRQFSNSRSEMNVSTLELGDSALYLCASSLGANTEAFFGQGTRLTVV.

This clonotype was found many times. The chain employs TRBV10-2 and TRBJ2-7, with D perhaps TRBD1 or TRBD2 (5 bases each). CDR3 size: 14 residues. The germline gives CDR1 WSHSY, CDR2 SAAADI. The germline V and J ends were trimmed by 4 bases and 7 bases, with 17 bases remaining between them. In nucleotides, the CDR3 is TGCGCCAGCAGTGGTAGGTCGGGACCCTCAGAGCAGTACTTC. Translated, it gives CASSGRSGPSEQYF.

This clonotype turned up a few times. The chain combines TRBV3-1 with TRBJ1-1; 7 bases line up with TRBD1. With 4 bases clipped from V and 5 bases from J, the junction kept 4 bases outside the gene matches. The germline gives CDR1 LGHDT, CDR2 YNNKEL (reference sequence). The CDR3 covers 13 residues. The CDR3 sequence is CASSRGQQTEAFF. The DNA for the CDR3 is TGTGCCAGCAGCCGGGGACAGCAGACTGAAGCTTTCTTT.

This clonotype was observed a handful of times. The genes are TRBV28 and TRBJ2-7; 11 bases are shared with TRBD2. Germline CDR1 and CDR2: MDHEN and SYDVKM. This CDR3 comprises 15 residues. Germline trimming cut 2 bases from V and 6 bases from J; bases unmatched to any gene: 6. In nucleotides, the CDR3 is TGTGCCAGCAGTTTAGTAGCGGGAGGGCCTCCCGAGCAGTACTTC. This encodes CASSLVAGGPPEQYF.

The table lists this clonotype with many counts. The chain links TRBV6-1 to TRBJ1-1; D is possibly TRBD1 (5 bases). This CDR3 has 15 amino acids. Germline V gene sequence: CDR1 MNHNS, CDR2 SASEGT. Trimming pared 5 bases from V and 5 bases from J, leaving 18 bases between. CDR3 DNA sequence: TGTGCCAGCAGTACCGTGCGAGGGGAAGGTACTGAAGCTTTCTTT. Protein product: CASSTVRGEGTEAFF.

This clonotype was seen at least ten times. CDR3 loop: CATSRVGDTGELFF. The CDR3 nucleotides read TGTGCCACCAGCAGAGTGGGAGACACCGGGGAGCTGTTTTTT. The chain employs TRBV15 and TRBJ2-2; D may be TRBD2 (5 bases). The germline V gene encodes CDR1 LNHNV and CDR2 YYDKDF (reference sequence). Trimming took off 1 base at V and 3 bases at J, with 6 bases between the two ends. The CDR3 covers 14 residues.

The chain employs TRBV25-1 and TRBJ2-3, with 8 bases identical to TRBD2. Trimming took 3 bases from V and 2 from J; bases not matched to a gene: 10. Germline V gene data show CDR1 as MGHDK and CDR2 as SYGVNS. The CDR3 loop spans 17 amino acids. The CDR3 spells CASSDDWSGRITDTQYF. As DNA, the CDR3 is TGTGCCAGCAGTGATGATTGGAGCGGGAGAATCACAGATACGCAGTATTTT.

The CDR3 is CASTEGVLETQYF. The DNA for the CDR3 is TGTGCCAGCACCGAGGGGGTCTTGGAGACCCAGTACTTC. The rearrangement joins TRBV12-3 or TRBV12-4 to TRBJ2-5, with D possibly TRBD1 on 6 matching bases. The germline V and J ends were trimmed by 7 bases and 5 bases, with 14 bases remaining between them. The CDR3 covers 13 residues.

This clonotype was picked up a small number of times. V and J are TRBV2 and TRBJ1-4; D call uncertain. The CDR3 loop spans 15 amino acids. With 1 base removed from V and 0 bases from J, the gap between germline ends came to 6 bases. The germline V gene has CDR1 SNHLY and CDR2 FYNNEI. CDR3: CASSEGSATNEKLFF. The DNA for the CDR3 is TGTGCCAGCAGTGAAGGAAGTGCAACTAATGAAAAACTGTTTTTT.

This clonotype was seen at least ten times. V and J are TRBV5-5 and TRBJ1-4; D gene unclear. This CDR3 has 14 residues. Per germline, CDR1 SGHKS and CDR2 YYEKEE (reference sequence). The V end lost 4 bases, the J end lost 6 bases, and 13 bases lay between the germline ends. In nucleotides, the CDR3 is TGTGCCAGCAGCCATCCGGATGGGGATGAAAAACTGTTTTTT. Amino acid sequence: CASSHPDGDEKLFF.

This clonotype came up a few times. The chain joins TRBV30 to TRBJ2-2; D possibly uses TRBD1 or TRBD2 (5 bases each). The V end lost 0 bases, the J end lost 5 bases, and 10 bases lay between the germline ends. The germline gives CDR1 GTSNPN, CDR2 SVGIG (reference sequence). The CDR3 sequence is 14 residues long. The CDR3 loop is CAWSVTGGTGELFF. CDR3 sequence (DNA): TGTGCCTGGAGTGTTACAGGCGGGACCGGGGAGCTGTTTTTT. The whole variable domain, remainder taken from reference TRBV30 and TRBJ2-2, is SQTIHQWPATLVQPVGSPLSLECTVEGTSNPNLYWYRQAAGRGLQLLFYSVGIGQISSEVPQNLSASRPQDRQFILSSKKLLLSDSGFYLCAWSVTGGTGELFFGEGSRLTVL.

The CDR3 bases are TGTGCCAGCAGCGATCCTAGCGGGAGCGCCTCTTTCTCCTACGAGCAGTACTTC. This translates into CASSDPSGSASFSYEQYF. This chain uses TRBV7-2 with TRBJ2-7; 10 bases fit TRBD2. CDR3 length: 18 residues. The V segment lost 5 bases and the J segment 0 bases; nucleotides outside the gene matches: 13. Germline CDR1 and CDR2: SGHTA and FQGNSA.

This clonotype was detected ten times or more. The rearrangement links TRBV5-1 to TRBJ2-7; D ambiguous. The V gene lost 0 bases and the J gene lost 3 bases, with 7 bases spanning the gap. Germline V gives CDR1 SGHRS, CDR2 YFSETQ. The CDR3 loop spans 13 amino acids. The CDR3: CASSLVLGYEQYF. CDR3 DNA sequence: TGCGCCAGCAGCTTGGTTTTAGGCTACGAGCAGTACTTC.

The chain uses TRBV7-2 and TRBJ2-2; tentatively, D is TRBD2 (6 bases). V lost 6 bases and J lost 6, with 17 bases in between. Germline-derived CDR1 and CDR2 are SGHTA and FQGNSA. The CDR3 has 15 residues. The CDR3 loop reads CASSARMGGSGELFF. The CDR3, as DNA: TGTGCCAGCAGTGCAAGGATGGGGGGTTCCGGGGAGCTGTTTTTT.

This clonotype was recorded many times. J is TRBJ2-2 and V is TRBV7-3; unclear D gene. Germline loops: CDR1 SGHTA, CDR2 FQGTGA. This CDR3 comprises 15 residues. V was trimmed by 5 bases and J by 2 bases, leaving 12 bases between them. The CDR3 DNA follows: TGTGCCAGCAGCCGCGGTGGGGTCAACACCGGGGAGCTGTTTTTT. It is translated as CASSRGGVNTGELFF.

This clonotype showed up many times. This chain uses TRBV6-5 with TRBJ2-7; D is undetermined. V was clipped by 2 bases and J by 1 base, with 12 bases between them. Per germline, CDR1 MNHEY and CDR2 SVGAGI. This CDR3 has 15 residues. CDR3 amino acids: CASSYLHPNSYEQYF. CDR3 DNA sequence: TGTGCCAGCAGTTACCTGCATCCGAATTCCTACGAGCAGTACTTC.

The V and J genes are TRBV11-2 and TRBJ2-5; TRBD1 or TRBD2 may be the D gene (5 bases each). Trimming left V 4 bases short and J 5 bases short, with 17 bases between. Germline loops: CDR1 SGHAT, CDR2 FQNNGV. CDR3 length equals 15 residues. The CDR3 DNA is TGTGCCAGCAGCTCGGCCGGGACCTCCGTGGAGACCCAGTACTTC. Protein: CASSSAGTSVETQYF. Supplemented by reference TRBV11-2 and TRBJ2-5, the full variable domain reads EAGVAQSPRYKIIEKRQSVAFWCNPISGHATLYWYQQILGQGPKLLIQFQNNGVVDDSQLPKDRFSAERLKGVDSTLKIQPAKLEDSAVYLCASSSAGTSVETQYFGPGTRLLVL.

With regard to this clonotype: A read error may explain this, as a much larger clone is one base away. This chain uses TRBV3-1 with TRBJ2-7; 7 bases map to TRBD2. Germline V gene data show CDR1 as LGHDT and CDR2 as YNNKEL (reference sequence). The CDR3 sequence is 13 residues long. Trimming at V came to 3 bases and at J to 3 bases, leaving 2 bases not matched to a gene. DNA for the CDR3: TGTGCCAGCAGCCATTGGGAGGGCTACGAGCAGTACTTC. It specifies CASSHWEGYEQYF.

This clonotype was counted only a few times. The V and J genes are TRBV19 and TRBJ1-1; D remains ambiguous. Germline-derived CDR1 and CDR2 are LNHDA and SQIVND (reference sequence). The ends were cut back, 5 bases at V and 1 base at J, with 11 bases in the middle. The CDR3 length is 14 residues. CDR3 residues: CASSFRETNTEAFF. The CDR3 DNA sequence: TGTGCCAGTAGTTTTCGGGAGACGAACACTGAAGCTTTCTTT.

Points on this clonotype: The final CDR3 position lacks the conserved phenylalanine or tryptophan, pointing to a likely read error. The chain uses TRBV6-1 and TRBJ1-1; no firm D call. CDR1 and CDR2 (germline): MNHNS, SASEGT. The CDR3 totals 16 residues. Trimming removed 5 bases at V and 3 bases at J, with 19 bases between. DNA of the CDR3: TGTGCCAGCAGTCAGTTCAGACGAGGGCCGGACACTGAAGCTTTCTTG. Encoded protein: CASSQFRRGPDTEAFL.